This TCR beta chain emerged from a study of technical replicates of blood from a handful of donors. Per germline, CDR1 MNHEY and CDR2 SMNVEV (reference sequence). V was clipped by 0 bases and J by 5 bases; unmatched bases: 8. The CDR3 runs to 16 residues. The data were produced by immunoSEQ multiplex PCR, yet TCRdb's version contains in-frame clones alone and is incomplete. Seen here are approximately 95,000 clones, about 95% observed once, and the top ten hold 0.34%. The sample comprised T cells isolated from PBMCs. The clonotype comes from a human donor in good health. The chain recombines TRBV27 with TRBJ2-7; TRBD1 matches at 9 bases. The CDR3 sequence: CASSLSYGTGINEQYF. The DNA of the CDR3 is TGTGCCAGCAGTTTATCTTATGGGACAGGGATCAACGAGCAGTACTTC.